Listed here are 11 T cell receptor beta chains from one sample, sequenced in a study of beta chain features in type 1 diabetes. Of the isolated RNA, all was reverse transcribed, and so the sequenced material was expressed TCRB transcripts. Only in-frame clones appear in the TCRdb table, and some are missing; sequencing was by immunoSEQ multiplex PCR. The sample lists under 950,000 clones, about a sixth occurring once. Material for sequencing was naive CD4+ T cells from blood. These receptors all come from a woman aged 18-29 years in good health.

The chain joins TRBV10-1 to TRBJ2-2, with D perhaps matching TRBD1 (5 bases). Deletions cut 3 bases from V and 4 bases from J, with 6 bases between. Germline V gene data show CDR1 as WNHNN and CDR2 as SYGVQD (reference sequence). This CDR3 is built from 13 residues. This CDR3 reads CASSDRATGELFF. Written as DNA, the CDR3 is TGCGCCAGCAGTGACAGGGCCACCGGGGAGCTGTTTTTT.

This rearrangement joins TRBV4-2 to TRBJ2-7; 9 bases map to TRBD2. The CDR3 is made up of 15 amino acids. V shed 3 bases, J shed 3 bases, and the junction held 6 bases outside the gene matches. CDR1 and CDR2 (germline): LGHNA, YNFKEQ. CDR3 nucleotide sequence: TGTGCCAGCAGCCAGGACCTAGCGGGGAGCTACGAGCAGTACTTC. Translated, it gives CASSQDLAGSYEQYF.

V gene TRBV18 combines with J gene TRBJ2-7; D gene ambiguous. From germline, CDR1 is KGHSH and CDR2 LQKENI. V lost 5 bases and J lost 2, with 16 bases in between. This CDR3 contains 15 residues. The CDR3 loop reads CASSAQPDGTYEQYF. The CDR3 nucleotides are TGTGCCAGCTCAGCACAGCCGGACGGAACCTACGAGCAGTACTTC.

The genes are TRBV4-3 and TRBJ2-3, with no clear D. Germline-derived CDR1 and CDR2 are LGHNA and YSLEER. V dropped 0 bases and J dropped 0 bases, with 13 bases sitting between them. The CDR3 is 17 residues long. CDR3 bases: TGCGCCAGCAGCCAAGACGTGACGGTCCCTAGCACAGATACGCAGTATTTT. Translated: CASSQDVTVPSTDTQYF.

The chain is built from TRBV4-3 and TRBJ2-1, with 7 bases fitting TRBD2. Germline trimming cut 0 bases from V and 12 bases from J; bases unmatched to any gene: 11. The CDR3 covers 15 residues. Germline V gene lookup returns CDR1 LGHNA and CDR2 YSLEER. CDR3 sequence reads: CASSQDLGGSKTQFF. The DNA of the CDR3 is TGCGCCAGCAGCCAAGATCTGGGAGGGAGTAAAACGCAGTTCTTC.

There are a few counts of this clone. The CDR3 loop reads CASSKGRQTGSEQYF. The CDR3 coding sequence is TGTGCCAGCAGCAAAGGGCGCCAGACAGGGAGCGAGCAGTACTTC. The rearrangement joins TRBV7-2 to TRBJ2-7; TRBD1 agrees at 7 bases. Germline trimming cut 5 bases from V and 6 bases from J; bases unmatched to any gene: 13. Per the germline V gene, CDR1 is SGHTA and CDR2 is FQGNSA. The CDR3 spans 15 residues.

The CDR3, as DNA: TGTGCCAGCAGTGAAGCGACATACACTGAAGCTTTCTTT. This encodes CASSEATYTEAFF. The rearrangement joins TRBV6-1 to TRBJ1-1; no definite D call. The CDR3 spans 13 residues. CDR1 and CDR2 from the germline V gene are MNHNS and SASEGT. V was clipped by 0 bases and J by 3 bases, with 5 bases between them.

The chain carries TRBV7-3 and TRBJ2-3; D might be TRBD2 (6 bases). The V gene's germline CDR1 is SGHTA and CDR2 FQGTGA. This CDR3 is 17 amino acids long. V was cut by 0 bases and J by 2 bases, with 15 bases left in between. The CDR3 nucleotides read TGTGCCAGCAGCTTAACAGCCCTAGGGGAGGACACAGATACGCAGTATTTT. This translates into CASSLTALGEDTDTQYF.

This clone was seen a few times. One end of the junction is discordant with germline, which a read error may explain. This chain uses TRBV4-3 with TRBJ2-3; 10 bases match TRBD2. The CDR3 has 16 amino acids. Germline V CDR1 and CDR2: LGHNA, YSLEER. The CDR3 sequence: CASSPSRTSGTDTQYF. In DNA, the CDR3 is TGCGCCAGCAGCCCTAGTCGGACTAGCGGCACTGATACGCAGTATTTT.

This clone was found a few times. The chain carries TRBV5-4 and TRBJ2-3; TRBD1 matches 8 bases. J lost 1 base, V lost 0 bases, and 10 bases had no gene match. This CDR3 region has 18 residues. The germline CDR1 and CDR2 sequences are SGHNT and YYREEE (reference sequence). CDR3 sequence (DNA): TGTGCCAGCAGCTTGGATTTAGGACAGGGCGCCCGCACAGATACGCAGTATTTT. Translating it yields CASSLDLGQGARTDTQYF.

The chain combines TRBV15 with TRBJ2-5; D call uncertain. Deletions cut 0 bases from V and 4 bases from J, with 15 bases between. There are 16 residues in the CDR3. CDR1 is LNHNV and CDR2 is YYDKDF in the germline V gene (reference sequence). CDR3 coding DNA: TGTGCCACCAGCAGAGATGGGCAGGCTAGATTAGAGACCCAGTACTTC. Residues: CATSRDGQARLETQYF.